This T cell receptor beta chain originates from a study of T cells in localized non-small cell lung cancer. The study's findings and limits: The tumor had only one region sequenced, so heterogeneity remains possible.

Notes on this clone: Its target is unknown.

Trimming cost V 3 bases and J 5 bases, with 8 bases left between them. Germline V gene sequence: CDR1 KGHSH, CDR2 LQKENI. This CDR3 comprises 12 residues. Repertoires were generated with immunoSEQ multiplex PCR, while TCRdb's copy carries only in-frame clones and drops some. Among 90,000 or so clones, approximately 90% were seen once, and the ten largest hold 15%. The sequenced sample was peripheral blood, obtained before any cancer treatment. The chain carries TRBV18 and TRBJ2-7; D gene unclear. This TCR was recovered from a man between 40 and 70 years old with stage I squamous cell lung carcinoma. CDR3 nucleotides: TGTGCCAGCTCACCCACCGGCCACGAGCAGTACTTC. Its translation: CASSPTGHEQYF. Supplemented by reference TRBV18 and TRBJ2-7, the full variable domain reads NAGVMQNPRHLVRRRGQEARLRCSPMKGHSHVYWYRQLPEEGLKFMVYLQKENIIDESGMPKERFSAEFPKEGPSILRIQQVVRGDSAAYFCASSPTGHEQYFGPGTRLTVT.